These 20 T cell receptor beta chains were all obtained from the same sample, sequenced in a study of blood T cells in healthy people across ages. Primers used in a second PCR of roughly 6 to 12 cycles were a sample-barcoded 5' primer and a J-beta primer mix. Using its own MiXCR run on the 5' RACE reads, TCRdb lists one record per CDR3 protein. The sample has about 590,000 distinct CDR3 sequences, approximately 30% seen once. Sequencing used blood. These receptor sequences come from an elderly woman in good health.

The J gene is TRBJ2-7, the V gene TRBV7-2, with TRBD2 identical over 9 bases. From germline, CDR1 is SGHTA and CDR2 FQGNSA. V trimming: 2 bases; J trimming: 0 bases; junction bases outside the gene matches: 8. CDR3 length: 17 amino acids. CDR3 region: CASSLNSGGHTSYEQYF. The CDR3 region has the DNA TGTGCCAGCAGCTTAAATAGCGGGGGTCATACCTCCTACGAGCAGTACTTC.

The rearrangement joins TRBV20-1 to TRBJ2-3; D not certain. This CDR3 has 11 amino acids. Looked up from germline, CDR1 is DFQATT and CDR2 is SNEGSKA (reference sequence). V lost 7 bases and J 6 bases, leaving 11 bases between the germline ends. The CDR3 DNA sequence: TGCAGTGTCCCTATGGCGGATACGCAGTATTTT. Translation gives CSVPMADTQYF.

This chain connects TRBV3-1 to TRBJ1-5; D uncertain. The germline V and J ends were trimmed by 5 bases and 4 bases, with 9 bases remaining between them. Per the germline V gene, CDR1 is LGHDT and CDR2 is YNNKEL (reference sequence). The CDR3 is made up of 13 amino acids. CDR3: CASSDNGNQPQHF. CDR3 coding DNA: TGTGCCAGCAGCGACAATGGGAATCAGCCCCAGCATTTT.

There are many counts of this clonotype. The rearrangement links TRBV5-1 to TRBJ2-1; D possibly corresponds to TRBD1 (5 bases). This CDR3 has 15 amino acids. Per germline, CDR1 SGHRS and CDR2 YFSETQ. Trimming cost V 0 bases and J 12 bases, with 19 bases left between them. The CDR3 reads CASSLVAGQATGQFF. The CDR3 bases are TGCGCCAGCAGCTTGGTTGCAGGGCAGGCCACGGGGCAGTTCTTC.

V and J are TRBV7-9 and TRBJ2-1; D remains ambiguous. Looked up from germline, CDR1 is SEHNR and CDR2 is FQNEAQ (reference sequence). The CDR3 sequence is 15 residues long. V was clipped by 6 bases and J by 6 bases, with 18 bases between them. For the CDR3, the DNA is TGTGCCAGCAGGATGTCTATCGCGGCCACCAATGAGCAGTTCTTC. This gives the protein CASRMSIAATNEQFF. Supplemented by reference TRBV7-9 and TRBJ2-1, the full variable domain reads DTGVSQNPRHKITKRGQNVTFRCDPISEHNRLYWYRQTLGQGPEFLTYFQNEAQLEKSRLLSDRFSAERPKGSFSTLEIQRTEQGDSAMYLCASRMSIAATNEQFFGPGTRLTVL.

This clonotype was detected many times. The chain's CDR3 is CATKIDFTGNEQFF. The CDR3 region has the DNA TGTGCCACCAAAATTGATTTTACAGGGAATGAGCAGTTCTTC. This chain connects TRBV6-1 to TRBJ2-1, with D possibly being TRBD1 (6 bases). CDR1 is MNHNS, CDR2 SASEGT, per germline. The CDR3 is made up of 14 amino acids. V gave up 10 bases and J gave up 7 bases, with 20 bases separating them.

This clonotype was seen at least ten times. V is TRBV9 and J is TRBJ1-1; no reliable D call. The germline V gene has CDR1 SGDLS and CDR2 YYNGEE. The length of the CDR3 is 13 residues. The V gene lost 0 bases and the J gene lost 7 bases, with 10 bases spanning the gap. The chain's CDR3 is CASSVVGNGEAFF. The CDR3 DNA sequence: TGTGCCAGCAGCGTAGTGGGAAACGGTGAAGCTTTCTTT.

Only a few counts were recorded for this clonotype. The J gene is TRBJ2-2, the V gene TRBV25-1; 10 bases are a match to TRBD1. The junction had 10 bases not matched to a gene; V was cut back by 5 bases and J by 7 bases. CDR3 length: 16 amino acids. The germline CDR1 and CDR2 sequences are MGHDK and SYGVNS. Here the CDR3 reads CASSNPGTGVGGELFF. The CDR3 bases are TGTGCCAGCAGTAATCCCGGGACAGGGGTCGGCGGGGAGCTGTTTTTT.

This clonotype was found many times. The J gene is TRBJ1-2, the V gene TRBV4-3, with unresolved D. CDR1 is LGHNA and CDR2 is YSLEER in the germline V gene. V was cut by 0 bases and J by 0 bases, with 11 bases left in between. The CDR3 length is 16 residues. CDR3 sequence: CASSQDARTPNYGYTF. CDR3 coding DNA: TGCGCCAGCAGCCAAGATGCAAGGACCCCTAACTATGGCTACACCTTC.

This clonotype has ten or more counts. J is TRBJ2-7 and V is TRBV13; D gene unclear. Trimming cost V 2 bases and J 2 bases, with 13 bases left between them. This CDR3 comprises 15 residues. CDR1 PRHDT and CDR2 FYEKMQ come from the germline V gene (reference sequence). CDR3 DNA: TGTGCCAGCAGCTTACGGTATTCGAACACCTACGAGCAGTACTTC. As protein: CASSLRYSNTYEQYF.

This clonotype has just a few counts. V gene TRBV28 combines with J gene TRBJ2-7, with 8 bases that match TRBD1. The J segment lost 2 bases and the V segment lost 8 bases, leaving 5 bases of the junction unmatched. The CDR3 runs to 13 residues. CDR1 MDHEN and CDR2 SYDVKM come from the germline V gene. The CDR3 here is CASGPDRAYEQYF. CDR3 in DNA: TGTGCCAGCGGTCCGGACAGGGCCTACGAGCAGTACTTC.

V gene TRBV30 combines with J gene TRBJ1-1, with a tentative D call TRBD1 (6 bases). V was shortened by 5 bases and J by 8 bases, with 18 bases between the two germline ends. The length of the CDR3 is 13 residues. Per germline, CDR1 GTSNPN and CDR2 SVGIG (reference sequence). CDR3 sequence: CAWGQPRVWEAFF. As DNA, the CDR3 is TGTGCCTGGGGACAGCCAAGGGTTTGGGAAGCTTTCTTT.

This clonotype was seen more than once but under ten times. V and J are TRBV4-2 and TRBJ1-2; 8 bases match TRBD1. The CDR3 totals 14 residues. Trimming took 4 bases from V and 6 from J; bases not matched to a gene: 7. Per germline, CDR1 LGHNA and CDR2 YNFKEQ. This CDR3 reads CASSRDRGEHGYTF. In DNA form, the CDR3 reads TGTGCCAGCAGCCGAGACAGGGGCGAACATGGCTACACCTTC.

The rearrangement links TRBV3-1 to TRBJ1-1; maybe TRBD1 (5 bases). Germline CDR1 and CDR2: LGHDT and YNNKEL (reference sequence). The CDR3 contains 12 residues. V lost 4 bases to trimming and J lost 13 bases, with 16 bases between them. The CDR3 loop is CASSPTAGSSFF. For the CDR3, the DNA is TGTGCCAGCAGCCCCACGGCAGGGAGTAGTTTCTTT.

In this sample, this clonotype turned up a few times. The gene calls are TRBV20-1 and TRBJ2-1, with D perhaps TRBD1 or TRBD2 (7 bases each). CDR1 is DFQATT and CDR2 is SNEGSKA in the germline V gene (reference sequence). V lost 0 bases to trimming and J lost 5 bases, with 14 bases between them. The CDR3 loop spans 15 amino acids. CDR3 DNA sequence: TGCAGTGCTAGAGATCCAGGGGGGGGGGACAATGAGCAGTTCTTC. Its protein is CSARDPGGGDNEQFF.

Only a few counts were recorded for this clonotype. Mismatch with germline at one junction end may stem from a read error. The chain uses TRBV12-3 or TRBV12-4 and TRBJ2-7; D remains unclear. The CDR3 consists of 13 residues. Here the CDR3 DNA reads TGTGCCAGTAGTTTCGCCCCCCCACACGGGCAGTACTTC. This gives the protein CASSFAPPHGQYF.

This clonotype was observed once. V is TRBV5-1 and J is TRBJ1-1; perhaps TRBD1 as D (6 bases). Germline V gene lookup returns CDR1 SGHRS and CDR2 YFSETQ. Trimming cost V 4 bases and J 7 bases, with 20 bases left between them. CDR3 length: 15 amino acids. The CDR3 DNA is TGCGCCAGCAGCCTCGGGACAAGGGGCCGCTTTGAAGCTTTCTTT. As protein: CASSLGTRGRFEAFF.

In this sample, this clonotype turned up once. Here the CDR3 reads CASSLRVAGGETQYF. The CDR3 nucleotides are TGTGCCAGCAGCTTACGGGTAGCGGGAGGAGAGACCCAGTACTTC. This chain connects TRBV7-2 to TRBJ2-5, with TRBD2 matching 10 bases. V lost 2 bases and J lost 4; bases outside the gene matches: 4. The germline CDR1 and CDR2 sequences are SGHTA and FQGNSA. The CDR3 is 15 amino acids.

The CDR3 DNA follows: TGTGCCAGCAGTGGCCCCGGGGCTGCTCGGGAGCAGTACTTC. Translated: CASSGPGAAREQYF. The chain uses TRBV6-1 and TRBJ2-5, with a tentative D call TRBD2 (6 bases). This CDR3 has 14 amino acids. Germline V gene data show CDR1 as MNHNS and CDR2 as SASEGT. Trimming left V 4 bases short and J 11 bases short, with 20 bases between.

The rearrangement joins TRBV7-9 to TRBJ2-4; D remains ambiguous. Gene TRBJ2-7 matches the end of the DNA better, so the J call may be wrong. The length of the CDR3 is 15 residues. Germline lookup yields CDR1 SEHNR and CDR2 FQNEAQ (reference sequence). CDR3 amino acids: CASSLDTLVAYEQYF. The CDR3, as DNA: TGTGCCAGCAGCTTAGATACTTTGGTGGCCTACGAGCAGTACTTC.